This T cell receptor beta chain is from a study of cytomegalovirus exposure and HLA in healthy donors. Overall study context: The 120 or so validation repertoires used a platform that matched the one used for the 550 to 800 first-cohort repertoires, as a later analysis reported. Study-level results: While the bulk of TCR sequences proved rare, some public TCRs turned up in many donors. According to reports, the classifier identified cytomegalovirus status with high specificity and sensitivity.

The validation cohort, a group of 130 or so subjects, included the donors and was separate from the roughly 700-subject first cohort. In germline, CDR1 is SQVTM, CDR2 ANQGSEA. V dropped 4 bases and J dropped 1 base, with 10 bases sitting between them. The CDR3 covers 13 residues. Points on this clone: Its antigen is as yet unknown.

Profiling relied on immunoSEQ multiplex PCR, and the TCRdb table lists in-frame clones only, not all of them. The top ten hold about 1.6% of the sample, which has tens of thousands of clones, about 97% seen once. The receptor was derived from a woman between 18 and 29 years old in good health and CMV-seropositive. The sequenced material came from PBMCs. The genes are TRBV29-1 and TRBJ2-5; possibly TRBD1 for D (5 bases). The CDR3 DNA follows: TGCAGCGTTGTACCAGGGTTCCAAGAGACCCAGTACTTC. Translating it yields CSVVPGFQETQYF.